This T cell receptor (beta chain) appears in the sequencing data of a study of blood T cell repertoires in COVID-19. Clones were read by immunoSEQ multiplex PCR, and TCRdb kept only the in-frame ones, dropping some. Of more than 300,000 clones in the sample, approximately 90% were seen once. This CDR3 region has 18 residues. V was pared by 1 base and J by 2 bases, with 18 bases between. The germline CDR1 and CDR2 sequences are SGHDT and YYEEEE. The sequencing sample was made of PBMCs or T cells enriched from blood (not recorded which). J is TRBJ2-2 and V is TRBV5-6; perhaps TRBD1 as D (5 bases). The sequence was obtained from a woman aged 18-30 years who had recovered from COVID-19. The CDR3 sequence is CASSLFTGPASNTGELFF. CDR3 bases: TGTGCCAGCAGCTTGTTCACAGGACCAGCTAGTAACACCGGGGAGCTGTTTTTT.